A selection of T cell receptor beta chains follows, all from one sample in a study of response to subunit inactivated influenza vaccine. TCRdb used MiXCR to reprocess the RT-PCR reads, holding one entry per CDR3 protein. The sample carries hundreds of thousands of distinct CDR3 sequences, about 8% recorded once. The source was PBMCs from blood, collected around 25 months after vaccination. All receptors come from a man aged 45 to 75 who received an inactivated influenza vaccine. CDR3s include the opening cysteine and the closing phenylalanine or tryptophan. The order of the fields is CDR3 length, clone size, J gene, V gene, D gene, CDR3 DNA, CDR3 protein. The D gene is left open where the match is weak. Size is omitted from some rows. Given values are once, few, many or a class for expanded clones.

13 | few | TRBJ2-1 | TRBV6-2/TRBV6-3 | TRBD2 | TGTGCCAGCTGGCTAGCGGGAGAGGATGAGCAGTTCTTC | CASWLAGEDEQFF
14 | few | TRBJ1-5 | TRBV12-3/TRBV12-4 | TRBD1 | TGTGCCAGCAGCCTACAGGGGATGTTACAGCCCCAGCATTTT | CASSLQGMLQPQHF
12 | many | TRBJ2-1 | TRBV5-1 | NA | TGCGCCAGCAGCTCAGGGGTGAATGAGCAGTTCTTC | CASSSGVNEQFF
15 | many | TRBJ2-1 | TRBV21-1 | NA | TGTGCCAGCAGCAAAGTGTGTCCTACCTACAATGAGCAGTTCTTC | CASSKVCPTYNEQFF
14 | few | TRBJ2-3 | TRBV10-3 | TRBD2 | TGTGCCATCAGGGGACTAGCGGCCCCAGATACGCAGTATTTT | CAIRGLAAPDTQYF
17 | NA | TRBJ2-2 | TRBV7-3 | TRBD1 | TGTGCCAGCAGCTTAATACCCGGGACAGCAAACACCGGGGAGCTGTTTTTT | CASSLIPGTANTGELFF
15 | many | TRBJ2-2 | TRBV7-9 | TRBD1 | TGTGCCAGCAGCTTCCGGACAGGGGCCACCGGGGAGCTGTTTTTT | CASSFRTGATGELFF
17 | NA | TRBJ2-2 | TRBV15 | NA | TGTGCCACCAGCAGAGATTTAGCGGCAGGGGGGCACGGGGAGCTGTTTTTT | CATSRDLAAGGHGELFF
16 | NA | TRBJ2-3 | TRBV12-3/TRBV12-4 | NA | TGTGCCAGCAGTCCCCCGTCCCTGGGTCCTGCAGATACGCAGTATTTT | CASSPPSLGPADTQYF
15 | few | TRBJ2-1 | TRBV5-5 | NA | TGTGCCAGCAGCCCTGGAGTAGGCCCCTACAATGAGCAGTTCTTC | CASSPGVGPYNEQFF
15 | NA | TRBJ2-3 | TRBV4-1 | NA | TGCGCCAGCAGCCGTGGACGGGCCGGGGAAGATACGCAGTATTTT | CASSRGRAGEDTQYF
13 | NA | TRBJ1-2 | TRBV20-1 | NA | TGCAGTGCCGAATTTATCCAGGGCAGCGGCTACACCTTC | CSAEFIQGSGYTF
14 | few | TRBJ1-4 | TRBV12-3/TRBV12-4 | NA | TGTGCCAGCAGTTTTGGGGTGGGGGATGAAAAACTGTTTTTT | CASSFGVGDEKLFF
16 | many | TRBJ2-3 | TRBV10-3 | TRBD2 | TGTGCCATCAGTACGGGACTAGCGGACAGCACAGATACGCAGTATTTT | CAISTGLADSTDTQYF
16 | NA | TRBJ2-7 | TRBV7-8 | NA | TGTGCCACCTCACCGTCTTACAGGGAGAGGGTATACGAGCAGTACTTC | CATSPSYRERVYEQYF
12 | NA | TRBJ2-2 | TRBV19 | NA | TGTGCCAGTAGTAGGGACCGTGGGGAGCTGTTTTTT | CASSRDRGELFF
14 | NA | TRBJ2-6 | TRBV6-2/TRBV6-3 | NA | TGTGCCAGCAGTTACTCCGGCGTAAACAACGTCCTGACTTTC | CASSYSGVNNVLTF
16 | NA | TRBJ2-3 | TRBV5-5 | NA | TGTGCCAGCAGCCCTGCCCTGCAGGGAGTCTCAGATACGCAGTATTTT | CASSPALQGVSDTQYF
14 | few | TRBJ2-2 | TRBV7-9 | NA | TGTGCCAGCGCCCTGGGGGGGAACACCGGGGAGCTGTTTTTT | CASALGGNTGELFF
15 | many | TRBJ2-7 | TRBV3-1 | TRBD2 | TGTGCCAGCAGGACCGCTAGCGGGGGGGCTCGCGAGCAGTACTTC | CASRTASGGAREQYF
14 | many | TRBJ2-7 | TRBV5-1 | TRBD2 | TGCGCCAGCAGCCGGACAGCGGGGGTGGGCGAGCAGTACTTC | CASSRTAGVGEQYF
13 | few | TRBJ1-2 | TRBV28 | NA | TGTGCCAGCAGTCCTCTTACAGAAAATGGCTACACCTTC | CASSPLTENGYTF
12 | many | TRBJ2-7 | TRBV7-9 | NA | TGCGCCAGCAGCCCCAGCGGTTACGAGCAGTACTTC | CASSPSGYEQYF
17 | NA | TRBJ2-2 | TRBV24-1 | TRBD2 | TGTGCCACCAGTGATTTCATGACTAGCAGGACCACCGGGGAGCTGTTTTTT | CATSDFMTSRTTGELFF
14 | many | TRBJ2-7 | TRBV7-9 | TRBD1 | TGTGCCAGCAGCTCGGACAGGGGGAGCGACGAGCAGTACTTC | CASSSDRGSDEQYF
16 | many | TRBJ2-1 | TRBV20-1 | TRBD2 | TGCAGTGCTCGGAGCGGGGAAGGGTTATCCTACAATGAGCAGTTCTTC | CSARSGEGLSYNEQFF
15 | NA | TRBJ2-7 | TRBV14 | TRBD1 | TGTGCCAGCAGCCTGAGGGCCGGACAGGGTTACGAGCAGTACTTC | CASSLRAGQGYEQYF
17 | few | TRBJ1-5 | TRBV7-8 | NA | TGTGCCAGCAGCTTAGGGAGGTTTTGGGGGGAAAATCAGCCCCAGCATTTT | CASSLGRFWGENQPQHF
14 | once | TRBJ2-7 | TRBV14 | TRBD1 | TGTGCCAGCAGCCTATTGGGACAGGACTACGAGCAGTACTTC | CASSLLGQDYEQYF
17 | many | TRBJ1-4 | TRBV4-2 | TRBD1 | TGTGCCAGCAGCCAAGATCCTCGGGGACAGGGGTATGAAAAACTGTTTTTT | CASSQDPRGQGYEKLFF
17 | few | TRBJ2-3 | TRBV7-2 | TRBD2 | TGTGCCAGCAGCCCAGGACTAGCGGGGGGGCCATGGGATACGCAGTATTTT | CASSPGLAGGPWDTQYF
13 | many | TRBJ2-1 | TRBV7-9 | TRBD2 | TGTGCCAGCAGCGACGGGGGGTTCAATGAGCAGTTCTTC | CASSDGGFNEQFF